The sample holds many counts of the clone carrying this T cell receptor (beta chain). Its antigen remains unknown. Patients aged 18 to 65 with hyperthyroidism were newly diagnosed, with duration under 2 months. Regions amplified from RNA transcripts were the TCR beta CDR3 regions. When the TCR CDR3 underwent first-round RT-PCR, the HTBI primer set was used. TCRdb re-analysed the multiplex PCR reads in MiXCR, keeping a single row per CDR3 protein. The table has hundreds of thousands of distinct CDR3 sequences, approximately 15% seen once. This specimen comes from a study of T cells in Graves' hyperthyroidism and ophthalmopathy. Study-level findings and limits: By a 13 V-J model, ophthalmopathy was set apart from stable hyperthyroidism. Most clonotypes expanded in thyroid above 0.001 were likewise present in blood.

Germline V gives CDR1 SGHAT, CDR2 FQNNGV. The junction had 3 bases not matched to a gene; V was cut back by 4 bases and J by 4 bases. The CDR3 sequence is 13 residues long. The sequenced material came from blood. This receptor was identified in a woman aged 30 to 39 with Graves' hyperthyroidism. The gene calls are TRBV11-2 and TRBJ2-5, with TRBD1 matching 7 bases. In nucleotides, the CDR3 is TGTGCCAGCAGCTCTGGACAGGCAGAGACCCAGTACTTC. Its translation is CASSSGQAETQYF.